These T cell receptor beta chains were read from a single sample in a study of shared clonotypes between healthy human individuals. TCRdb's copy holds only in-frame clones and misses some; the assay was immunoSEQ multiplex PCR. The sample holds fewer than 550,000 clones, 75% to 80% seen once. Sequenced material: PBMCs. These receptors all stem from a woman aged 35 to 49 in good health. Some clones in this sample may be carry-over from other donors' samples. The CDR3 runs from the conserved cysteine through the conserved F or W. The D gene is left open where the match is weak. Size tells how often a clone was seen (once, few, many) or the class of an expanded clone, and some rows leave it out.

D,size,V,J,CDR3,DNA
TRBD2,NA,TRBV6-5,TRBJ2-2,CASSYSTGREVGELFF,TGTGCCAGCAGTTACTCGACGGGGCGGGAGGTCGGGGAGCTGTTTTTT
NA,NA,TRBV7-2,TRBJ2-3,CASSLRPSGTDTQYF,TGTGCCAGCAGCTTACGGCCTAGCGGCACAGATACGCAGTATTTT
NA,once,TRBV5-4,TRBJ2-5,CASSLLRDTDRKQYF,TGTGCCAGCAGCCTCCTCCGGGACACCGATCGGAAGCAGTACTTC
NA,NA,TRBV4-1,TRBJ1-4,CASSQVKGSVEKLFF,TGCGCCAGCAGCCAAGTAAAGGGAAGTGTTGAAAAACTGTTTTTT
TRBD1,NA,TRBV5-1,TRBJ2-7,CASRDRDRTGIEQYF,TGCGCCAGCAGAGACCGGGACAGGACGGGGATCGAGCAGTACTTC
TRBD1,once,TRBV18,TRBJ1-2,CASSQGGTNYGYTF,TGTGCCAGCTCCCAGGGGGGAACTAACTATGGCTACACCTTC
NA,NA,TRBV7-2,TRBJ2-7,CASSLGPLSAYEQYF,TGTGCCAGCAGCTTAGGACCCCTAAGTGCCTACGAGCAGTACTTC
NA,NA,TRBV7-8,TRBJ2-3,CASTHWTSTDTQYF,TGTGCCAGCACCCACTGGACCAGCACAGATACGCAGTATTTT
TRBD2,NA,TRBV4-3,TRBJ2-3,CASSQYLAGEVDTQYF,TGCGCCAGCAGCCAATATCTAGCGGGAGAGGTAGATACGCAGTATTTT
NA,few,TRBV7-2,TRBJ2-5,CASSHVVQETQYF,TGTGCCAGCAGCCACGTGGTCCAAGAGACCCAGTACTTC
NA,NA,TRBV27,TRBJ1-1,CASSFVGRARRGNTEAFF,TGTGCCAGCAGTTTCGTTGGCCGAGCGAGGAGGGGGAACACTGAAGCTTTCTTT
TRBD1,NA,TRBV28,TRBJ1-3,CASSLLQGDTIYF,TGTGCCAGCAGTTTATTGCAGGGGGACACCATATATTTT
NA,NA,TRBV10-1,TRBJ2-7,CASSEQGYEQYF,TGCGCCAGCAGTGAGCAGGGGTACGAGCAGTACTTC
TRBD2,NA,TRBV11-2,TRBJ2-7,CASSLAGAVAGVGEQYF,TGTGCCAGCAGCTTGGCCGGAGCGGTAGCGGGAGTAGGCGAGCAGTACTTC
TRBD2,few,TRBV27,TRBJ2-5,CASSLVSGRGETQYF,TGTGCCAGCAGTTTAGTAAGCGGGAGAGGTGAGACCCAGTACTTC
NA,few,TRBV10-2,TRBJ2-2,CASSESERGELFF,TGCGCCAGCAGTGAGTCAGAGCGCGGGGAGCTGTTTTTT
NA,many,TRBV21-1,TRBJ2-7,CASSARSASGDEQYF,TGTGCCAGCAGCGCGCGATCGGCTAGCGGAGACGAGCAGTACTTC
TRBD1,once,TRBV5-1,TRBJ2-5,CASSLTGVKQETQYF,TGCGCCAGCAGCTTGACAGGGGTTAAACAAGAGACCCAGTACTTC
NA,NA,TRBV18,TRBJ2-2,CASSPPLASSGELFF,TGTGCCAGCTCACCGCCTCTCGCTTCATCTGGGGAGCTGTTTTTT
TRBD2,NA,TRBV5-1,TRBJ2-1,CASSSRAGVSGNEQFF,TGCGCCAGCAGCAGTCGCGCGGGGGTGTCTGGGAATGAGCAGTTCTTC
NA,NA,TRBV7-2,TRBJ2-1,CASTPTSGRHNEQFF,TGTGCCAGCACTCCGACTAGTGGACGGCACAATGAGCAGTTCTTC
TRBD1,NA,TRBV4-1,TRBJ2-7,CASSQAGSGQGVSYEQYF,TGCGCCAGCAGCCAAGCCGGGTCGGGACAGGGGGTCTCCTACGAGCAGTACTTC
TRBD2,NA,TRBV4-2,TRBJ2-3,CASSQGEGLAADTQYF,TGTGCCAGCAGCCAAGGGGAGGGACTAGCGGCGGATACGCAGTATTTT
NA,NA,TRBV9,TRBJ1-1,CASSPLSGGGEAFF,TGTGCCAGCAGCCCACTTTCGGGGGGCGGTGAAGCTTTCTTT
NA,NA,TRBV2,TRBJ2-1,CASSESGVSEQFF,TGTGCCAGCAGTGAATCAGGCGTTAGTGAGCAGTTCTTC
NA,NA,TRBV5-4,TRBJ1-2,CASSRGQLANYGYTF,TGTGCCAGCAGCCGTGGACAGCTTGCTAACTATGGCTACACCTTC